Presented here are 27 T cell receptor beta chains from one specimen sequenced in a study of shared clonotypes between healthy human individuals. The data were produced by immunoSEQ multiplex PCR, yet TCRdb's version contains in-frame clones alone and is incomplete. The sample records about 2.3 million clones, approximately 95% being singletons. The specimen was naive CD4+ T cells from PBMCs. Subset specified: CD45RA+ positively selected. These receptors originate from a young man in good health. Some clones in this sample may be carry-over from other donors' samples.

V gene TRBV5-4 combines with J gene TRBJ2-7; D tentatively fits TRBD1 or TRBD2 (5 bases each). V was pared by 6 bases and J by 4 bases, with 11 bases between. The CDR3 has 12 amino acids. Germline V gene data show CDR1 as SGHNT and CDR2 as YYREEE (reference sequence). The CDR3 protein is CASNQRGYEQYF. CDR3 in DNA: TGTGCCAGCAACCAGAGGGGTTACGAGCAGTACTTC.

This clone was seen only once. The chain joins TRBV7-3 to TRBJ1-2; D unclear. V dropped 3 bases and J dropped 0 bases, with 11 bases sitting between them. CDR3 length: 15 amino acids. Looked up from germline, CDR1 is SGHTA and CDR2 is FQGTGA. The CDR3 here is CASSFRAGPNYGYTF. The CDR3 DNA reads as TGTGCCAGCAGCTTTCGGGCGGGCCCTAACTATGGCTACACCTTC. Looking up the rest from reference TRBV7-3 and TRBJ1-2 gives the full variable domain: GAGVSQTPSNKVTEKGKYVELRCDPISGHTALYWYRQSLGQGPEFLIYFQGTGAADDSGLPNDRFFAVRPEGSVSTLKIQRTERGDSAVYLCASSFRAGPNYGYTFGSGTRLTVV.

This clone was observed a single time. V is TRBV7-2 and J is TRBJ2-2; no firm D call. This CDR3 contains 15 residues. The germline V gene has CDR1 SGHTA and CDR2 FQGNSA. V was pared by 2 bases and J by 0 bases, with 7 bases between. The CDR3 here is CASSLTETNTGELFF. CDR3 sequence (DNA): TGTGCCAGCAGCTTAACAGAAACGAACACCGGGGAGCTGTTTTTT.

The chain links TRBV5-4 to TRBJ2-5; a possible D gene is TRBD2 (6 bases). V lost 0 bases to trimming and J lost 2 bases, with 14 bases between them. The CDR3 is 16 amino acids. The germline gives CDR1 SGHNT, CDR2 YYREEE (reference sequence). This CDR3 is CASSLVLADYQETQYF. The CDR3 DNA is TGTGCCAGCAGCTTGGTACTAGCCGACTATCAAGAGACCCAGTACTTC.

V and J are TRBV5-1 and TRBJ2-5; possibly TRBD2 for D (5 bases). The J call may be mistaken, given a closer DNA end match to TRBJ2-7. Germline V gives CDR1 SGHRS, CDR2 YFSETQ. The CDR3 runs 14 residues. CDR3 sequence (DNA): TGCGCCAGCAGCTTAAGCGGACCAAACTACGAGCAGTACTTC. It translates to CASSLSGPNYEQYF.

This clone was observed once. The rearrangement joins TRBV5-4 to TRBJ1-5; D perhaps matches TRBD1 (5 bases). Germline V CDR1 and CDR2: SGHNT, YYREEE (reference sequence). The CDR3 contains 14 residues. Trimming cost V 1 base and J 5 bases, with 10 bases left between them. The DNA of the CDR3 is TGTGCCAGCAGCTTGTGGCAGGGTGATCAGCCCCAGCATTTT. Translated: CASSLWQGDQPQHF.

This chain joins TRBV30 and TRBJ2-3; D is unresolved. V was clipped by 3 bases and J by 0 bases, with 13 bases between them. The CDR3 length is 15 residues. CDR1 is GTSNPN and CDR2 is SVGIG in the germline V gene (reference sequence). The CDR3 reads CAWSLGGGSTDTQYF. The CDR3 DNA sequence: TGTGCCTGGAGCCTAGGTGGCGGAAGCACAGATACGCAGTATTTT.

In this sample, this clone turned up once. The V call is TRBV18, the J call TRBJ2-1; D is possibly TRBD1 (6 bases). V lost 6 bases and J lost 0, with 15 bases in between. The CDR3 spans 16 residues. Germline CDR1 KGHSH, CDR2 LQKENI. The chain's CDR3 is CASSDRQASSYNEQFF. The CDR3 DNA sequence: TGTGCCAGCTCGGACCGACAGGCCAGCTCCTACAATGAGCAGTTCTTC.

The V gene is TRBV7-9, the J gene TRBJ1-2; TRBD1 matches at 8 bases. This CDR3 is 13 amino acids long. V lost 8 bases to trimming and J lost 2 bases; unmatched junction nucleotides: 4. Germline CDR1 reads SEHNR; CDR2 reads FQNEAQ (reference sequence). The CDR3: CASQDRDNYGYTF. CDR3 coding DNA: TGTGCCAGCCAGGACAGGGACAACTATGGCTACACCTTC.

This sequence joins TRBV15 and TRBJ2-7; 8 bases map to TRBD1. Germline V gene lookup returns CDR1 LNHNV and CDR2 YYDKDF (reference sequence). V lost 4 bases to trimming and J lost 3 bases; unmatched junction nucleotides: 17. The CDR3 is 18 amino acids. DNA of the CDR3: TGTGCCACCAGCACACCATCAGGGGGCGGGCGGACCCTCTACGAGCAGTACTTC. It yields the protein CATSTPSGGGRTLYEQYF.

The chain is built from TRBV19 and TRBJ2-5, with D hard to call. This CDR3 has 16 amino acids. CDR1 is LNHDA and CDR2 is SQIVND in the germline V gene (reference sequence). V lost 6 bases and J lost 1, with 18 bases in between. The DNA of the CDR3 is TGTGCCAGTAGCCAAATCCGTCGGGTGGGCCAAGAGACCCAGTACTTC. Its translation: CASSQIRRVGQETQYF.

About this clone: The sample carries other DNA sequences with the same CDR3. V is TRBV5-6 and J is TRBJ1-2; D uncertain. CDR1 and CDR2 (germline): SGHDT, YYEEEE. Trimming took 2 bases from V and 4 from J, leaving 9 bases between them. The CDR3 extends over 13 amino acids. CDR3 region: CASSLGRGYGYTF. The CDR3 bases are TGTGCCAGCAGCTTAGGCCGCGGCTATGGCTACACCTTC.

The chain employs TRBV6-5 and TRBJ1-6, with a possible D match to TRBD1 (5 bases). The germline V gene encodes CDR1 MNHEY and CDR2 SVGAGI. This CDR3 comprises 14 residues. Trimming stripped 4 bases from V and 7 bases from J, with 11 bases between. The CDR3 DNA follows: TGTGCCAGCAGTTCCCTGGGGCTGAATTCACCCCTCCACTTT. It specifies CASSSLGLNSPLHF.

V usage is TRBV28 and J usage is TRBJ2-7; D possibly corresponds to TRBD1 (5 bases). V dropped 3 bases and J dropped 2 bases, with 17 bases sitting between them. Germline V CDR1 and CDR2: MDHEN, SYDVKM. The CDR3 length is 16 residues. CDR3 coding DNA: TGTGCCAGCAGTTTCGGGTTCAGGACACGCACCTACGAGCAGTACTTC. This codes for CASSFGFRTRTYEQYF.

The chain has TRBV14 and TRBJ2-1, with 9 nucleotides matching TRBD2. From germline, CDR1 is SGHDN and CDR2 FVKESK. This CDR3 comprises 16 residues. With 3 bases clipped from V and 2 bases from J, the junction kept 5 bases outside the gene matches. The CDR3 region is CASSHGLALAYNEQFF. CDR3 nucleotides: TGTGCCAGCAGCCACGGACTAGCGTTGGCCTACAATGAGCAGTTCTTC.

This clone occurred once. The chain couples TRBV27 to TRBJ2-5, with 11 bases lining up with TRBD2. The trim removed 5 bases at V and 4 bases at J, leaving 12 bases unmatched. The CDR3 consists of 17 residues. Germline-derived CDR1 and CDR2 are MNHEY and SMNVEV (reference sequence). As DNA, the CDR3 is TGTGCCAGCAGTGATTATAGCGGGAGGGCCCAAATAGAGACCCAGTACTTC. Translating gives CASSDYSGRAQIETQYF.

This rearrangement joins TRBV15 to TRBJ1-1; possible D gene TRBD1, 6 bases. Trimming left V 3 bases short and J 0 bases short, with 17 bases between. Per the germline V gene, CDR1 is LNHNV and CDR2 is YYDKDF (reference sequence). The CDR3 is 17 residues long. CDR3 residues: CATSRGGAQSMNTEAFF. CDR3 in DNA: TGTGCCACCAGCAGGGGGGGGGCTCAATCAATGAACACTGAAGCTTTCTTT.

V gene TRBV7-3 combines with J gene TRBJ1-2; D uncertain. Germline V gene data show CDR1 as SGHTA and CDR2 as FQGTGA. The CDR3 loop spans 13 amino acids. V lost 2 bases to trimming and J lost 6 bases, with 10 bases between them. The CDR3 DNA sequence: TGTGCCAGCAGCTTAGGATCAGGAAATGGCTACACCTTC. It translates to CASSLGSGNGYTF.

The chain carries TRBV5-4 and TRBJ1-6; no clear D. CDR1 and CDR2 (germline): SGHNT, YYREEE (reference sequence). V was pared by 0 bases and J by 8 bases, with 12 bases between. This CDR3 contains 15 residues. The CDR3 protein is CASSLVGNADSPLHF. The CDR3 DNA reads TGTGCCAGCAGCTTGGTTGGGAATGCGGATTCACCCCTCCACTTT.

The gene calls are TRBV6-1 and TRBJ2-7; D may be TRBD2 (5 bases). V shed 4 bases and J shed 0 bases, with 10 bases lying between them. This CDR3 spans 14 amino acids. Per the germline V gene, CDR1 is MNHNS and CDR2 is SASEGT. This CDR3 is CASSAPGSSYEQYF. The CDR3 bases are TGTGCCAGCAGTGCTCCGGGGAGCTCCTACGAGCAGTACTTC.

This chain links TRBV4-1 with TRBJ1-5; D is unresolved. CDR1 is MGHRA, CDR2 YSYEKL, per germline. Trimming left V 4 bases short and J 2 bases short, with 15 bases between. The CDR3 is 16 amino acids. The CDR3 coding sequence is TGCGCCAGCAGCCCCCCCGGGGTTCAGGGCAATCAGCCCCAGCATTTT. Encoded protein: CASSPPGVQGNQPQHF.

The chain couples TRBV28 to TRBJ1-1; 7 positions agree with TRBD1. Germline lookup yields CDR1 MDHEN and CDR2 SYDVKM. V trimming: 3 bases; J trimming: 3 bases; junction bases outside the gene matches: 16. The CDR3 loop spans 18 amino acids. The DNA of the CDR3 is TGTGCCAGCAGTTTTCTGGGACAGCCTACCGGGTGGGACACTGAAGCTTTCTTT. It is translated as CASSFLGQPTGWDTEAFF.

V usage is TRBV2 and J usage is TRBJ2-2, with a tentative D call TRBD2 (6 bases). The V gene lost 0 bases and the J gene lost 6 bases, with 14 bases spanning the gap. The germline gives CDR1 SNHLY, CDR2 FYNNEI. The CDR3 consists of 16 residues. The CDR3 sequence is CASSEASAGQAGELFF. CDR3 coding DNA: TGTGCCAGCAGTGAAGCGTCAGCGGGCCAGGCCGGGGAGCTGTTTTTT.

The chain carries TRBV5-1 and TRBJ2-2; D gene unclear. The CDR3 covers 15 residues. The germline V gene encodes CDR1 SGHRS and CDR2 YFSETQ. Trimming took 6 bases from V and 7 from J, leaving 19 bases between them. The CDR3: CASKPDPTFHGELFF. The CDR3, as DNA: TGCGCCAGCAAGCCAGACCCGACCTTCCACGGGGAGCTGTTTTTT.

The chain is built from TRBV2 and TRBJ2-3; D is perhaps TRBD2 (7 bases). This CDR3 is built from 14 residues. Trimming took off 6 bases at V and 6 bases at J, with 16 bases between the two ends. Looked up from germline, CDR1 is SNHLY and CDR2 is FYNNEI. CDR3 residues: CASREGGWSDTQYF. The CDR3 coding sequence is TGTGCCAGCAGAGAGGGGGGGTGGTCGGATACGCAGTATTTT.

V usage is TRBV28 and J usage is TRBJ2-1; TRBD2 agrees at 10 bases. CDR1 and CDR2 from the germline V gene are MDHEN and SYDVKM. The CDR3 sequence is 16 residues long. J was trimmed by 6 bases and V by 6 bases; bases with no gene match: 11. The CDR3 is CASSPWASGSRNEQFF. In nucleotides, the CDR3 is TGTGCCAGCAGCCCCTGGGCTAGCGGGAGTCGCAATGAGCAGTTCTTC.

Concerning this clone itself: Additional DNA sequences in this sample encode the identical CDR3. This chain connects TRBV28 to TRBJ2-1, with D tentatively TRBD2 (5 bases). V gave up 3 bases and J gave up 6 bases, with 6 bases separating them. Looked up from germline, CDR1 is MDHEN and CDR2 is SYDVKM. This CDR3 contains 12 residues. CDR3 nucleotides: TGTGCCAGCAGTTTCGCGGGCAATGAGCAGTTCTTC. Protein: CASSFAGNEQFF.